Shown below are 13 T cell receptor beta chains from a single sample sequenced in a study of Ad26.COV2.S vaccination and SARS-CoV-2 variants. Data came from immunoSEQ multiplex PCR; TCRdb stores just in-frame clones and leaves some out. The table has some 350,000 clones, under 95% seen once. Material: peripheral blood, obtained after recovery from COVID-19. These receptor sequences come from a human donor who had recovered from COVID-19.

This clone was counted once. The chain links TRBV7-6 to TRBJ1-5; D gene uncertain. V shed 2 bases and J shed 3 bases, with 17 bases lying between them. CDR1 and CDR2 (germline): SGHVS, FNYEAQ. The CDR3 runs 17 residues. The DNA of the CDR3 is TGTGCCAGCAGCTTAAGTTTGGGCCCGGGGTACAATCAGCCCCAGCATTTT. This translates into CASSLSLGPGYNQPQHF.

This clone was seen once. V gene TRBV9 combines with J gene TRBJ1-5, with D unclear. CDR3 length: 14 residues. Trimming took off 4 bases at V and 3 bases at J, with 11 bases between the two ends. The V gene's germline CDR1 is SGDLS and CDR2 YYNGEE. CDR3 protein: CASSPGRDNQPQHF. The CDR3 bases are TGTGCCAGCAGCCCTGGACGAGACAATCAGCCCCAGCATTTT.

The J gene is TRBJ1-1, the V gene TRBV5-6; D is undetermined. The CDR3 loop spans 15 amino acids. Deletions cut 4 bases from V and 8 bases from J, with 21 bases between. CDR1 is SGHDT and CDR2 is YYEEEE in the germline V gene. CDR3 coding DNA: TGTGCCAGCAGCCCCCTTTACGGAACGGGCCCCGAAGCTTTCTTT. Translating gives CASSPLYGTGPEAFF.

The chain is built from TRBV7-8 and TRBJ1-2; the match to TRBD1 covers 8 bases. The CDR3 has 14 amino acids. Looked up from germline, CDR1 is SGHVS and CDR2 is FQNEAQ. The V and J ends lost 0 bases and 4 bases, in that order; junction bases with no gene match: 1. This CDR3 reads CASSLADRVYGYTF. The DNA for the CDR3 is TGTGCCAGCAGCTTAGCGGACAGGGTCTATGGCTACACCTTC.

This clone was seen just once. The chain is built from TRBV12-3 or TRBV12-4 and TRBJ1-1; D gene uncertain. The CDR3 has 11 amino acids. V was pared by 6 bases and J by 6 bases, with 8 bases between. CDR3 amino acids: CASRLLAEAFF. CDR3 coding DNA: TGTGCCAGCAGGCTTCTCGCTGAAGCTTTCTTT.

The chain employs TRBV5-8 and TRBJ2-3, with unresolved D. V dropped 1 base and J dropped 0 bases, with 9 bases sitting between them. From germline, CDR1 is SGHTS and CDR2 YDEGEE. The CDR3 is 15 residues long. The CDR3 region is CASSLRTSSTDTQYF. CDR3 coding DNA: TGTGCCAGCAGCTTGAGAACATCTAGCACAGATACGCAGTATTTT.

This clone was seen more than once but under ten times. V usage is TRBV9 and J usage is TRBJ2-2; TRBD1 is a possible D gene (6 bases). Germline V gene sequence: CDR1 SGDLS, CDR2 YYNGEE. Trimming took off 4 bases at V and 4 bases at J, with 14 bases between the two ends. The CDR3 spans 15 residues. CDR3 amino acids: CASSRQTGSTGELFF. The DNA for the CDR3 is TGTGCCAGCAGCCGCCAAACAGGGTCCACCGGGGAGCTGTTTTTT.

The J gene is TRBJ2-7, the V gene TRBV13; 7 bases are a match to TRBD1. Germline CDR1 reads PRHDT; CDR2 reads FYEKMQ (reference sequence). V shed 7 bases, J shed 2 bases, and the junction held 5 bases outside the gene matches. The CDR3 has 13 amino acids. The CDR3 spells CASTARGTYEQYF. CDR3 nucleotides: TGTGCCAGCACCGCCAGGGGGACCTACGAGCAGTACTTC.

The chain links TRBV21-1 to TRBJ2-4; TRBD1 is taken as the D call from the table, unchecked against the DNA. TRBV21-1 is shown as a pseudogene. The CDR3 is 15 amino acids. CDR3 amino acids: CASSSYRVGKNIQYF. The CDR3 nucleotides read TGTGCCAGCAGCAGCTACAGGGTAGGCAAAAACATTCAGTACTTC.

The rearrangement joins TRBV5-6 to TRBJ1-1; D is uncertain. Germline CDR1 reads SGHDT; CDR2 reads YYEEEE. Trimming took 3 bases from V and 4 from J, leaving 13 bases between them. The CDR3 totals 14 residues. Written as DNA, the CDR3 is TGTGCCAGCAGCTATCGCCAACTTGGCACTGAAGCTTTCTTT. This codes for CASSYRQLGTEAFF.

CDR3: CASSPYTDTQYF. Here the CDR3 DNA reads TGTGCCAGCTCACCATACACAGATACGCAGTATTTT. The V call is TRBV18, the J call TRBJ2-3; D is unclear. The CDR3 runs 12 residues. Germline V lookup: CDR1 KGHSH, CDR2 LQKENI. V dropped 2 bases and J dropped 2 bases, with 2 bases sitting between them.

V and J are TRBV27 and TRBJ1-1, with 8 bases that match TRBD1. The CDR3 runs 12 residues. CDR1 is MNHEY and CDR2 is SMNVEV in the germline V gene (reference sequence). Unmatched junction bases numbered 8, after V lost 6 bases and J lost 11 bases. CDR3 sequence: CASRDTGGSAFF. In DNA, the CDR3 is TGTGCCAGCAGAGACACAGGGGGGTCCGCTTTCTTT.

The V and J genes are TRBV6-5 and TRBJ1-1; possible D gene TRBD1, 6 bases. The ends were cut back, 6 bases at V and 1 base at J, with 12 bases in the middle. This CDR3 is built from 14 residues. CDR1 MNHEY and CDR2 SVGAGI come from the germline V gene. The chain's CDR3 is CASSYGTPNTEAFF. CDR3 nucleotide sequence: TGTGCCAGCAGCTACGGGACACCGAACACTGAAGCTTTCTTT.